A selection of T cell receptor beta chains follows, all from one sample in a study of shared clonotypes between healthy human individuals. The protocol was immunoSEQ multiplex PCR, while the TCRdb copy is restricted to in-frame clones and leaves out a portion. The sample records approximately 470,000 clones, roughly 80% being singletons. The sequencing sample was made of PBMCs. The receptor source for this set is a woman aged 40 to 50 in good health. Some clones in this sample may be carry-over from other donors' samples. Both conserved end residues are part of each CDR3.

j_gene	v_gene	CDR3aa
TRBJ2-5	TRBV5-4	CASSPMVAGYRETQYF
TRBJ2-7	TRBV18	CASSPLGQAYEQYF
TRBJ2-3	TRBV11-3	CASSLGGAGSTDTQYF
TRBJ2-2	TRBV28	CASSDPNTGELFF
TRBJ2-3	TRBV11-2	CASSLTGGGPTLVTQYF
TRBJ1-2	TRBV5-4	CASSLIGDDNYGYTF
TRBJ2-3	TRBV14	CASSPLRTSGSADTQYF
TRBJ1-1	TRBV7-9	CASSPRVGGKSEAFF
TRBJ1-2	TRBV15	CATSRDRGGYTF
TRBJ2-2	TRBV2	CASSRRGNTGELFF
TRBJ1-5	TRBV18	CASQQGTDQPQHF
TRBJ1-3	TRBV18	CASSPPVGPGNTIYF
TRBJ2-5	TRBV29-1	CSVESQGETQYF
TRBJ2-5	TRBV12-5	CASGLNGERGQYF
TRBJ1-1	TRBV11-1	CASSLEDYTEAFF
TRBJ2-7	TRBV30	CAWSVKGTYEQYF
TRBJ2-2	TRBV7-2	CASSLWHQSGELFF
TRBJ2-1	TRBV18	CASSPLVGGYNEQFF
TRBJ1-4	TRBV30	CAWSGHTTNEKLFF
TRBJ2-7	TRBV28	CASRPTGTPYEQYF
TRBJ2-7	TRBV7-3	CASSLYSSYEQYF
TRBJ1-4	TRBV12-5	CASGLSPPTRGAPTATNEKLFF